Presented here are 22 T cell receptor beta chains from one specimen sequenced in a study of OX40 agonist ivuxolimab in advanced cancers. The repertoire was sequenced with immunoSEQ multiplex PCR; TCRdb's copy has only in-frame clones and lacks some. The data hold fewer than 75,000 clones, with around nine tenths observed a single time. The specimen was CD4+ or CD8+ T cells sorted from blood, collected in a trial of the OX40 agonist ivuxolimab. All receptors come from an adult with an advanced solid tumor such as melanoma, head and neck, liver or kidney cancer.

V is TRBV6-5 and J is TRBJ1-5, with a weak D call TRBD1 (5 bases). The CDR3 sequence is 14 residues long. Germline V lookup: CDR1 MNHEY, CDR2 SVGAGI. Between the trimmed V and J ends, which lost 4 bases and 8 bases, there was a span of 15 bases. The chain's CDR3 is CASSSTWDGEPQHF. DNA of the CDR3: TGTGCCAGCAGTTCGACCTGGGACGGGGAGCCCCAGCATTTT.

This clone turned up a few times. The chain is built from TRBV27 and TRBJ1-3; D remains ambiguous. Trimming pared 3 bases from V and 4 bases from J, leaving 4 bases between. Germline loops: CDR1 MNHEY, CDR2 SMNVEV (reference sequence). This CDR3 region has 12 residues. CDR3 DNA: TGTGCCAGCAGTTTTATAGGAAACACCATATATTTT. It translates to CASSFIGNTIYF.

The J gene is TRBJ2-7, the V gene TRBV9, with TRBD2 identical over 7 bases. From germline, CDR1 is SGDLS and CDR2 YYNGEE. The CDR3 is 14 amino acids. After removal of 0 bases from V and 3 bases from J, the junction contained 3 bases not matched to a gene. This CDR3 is CASSVGREGYEQYF. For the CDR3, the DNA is TGTGCCAGCAGCGTAGGGAGGGAGGGCTACGAGCAGTACTTC.

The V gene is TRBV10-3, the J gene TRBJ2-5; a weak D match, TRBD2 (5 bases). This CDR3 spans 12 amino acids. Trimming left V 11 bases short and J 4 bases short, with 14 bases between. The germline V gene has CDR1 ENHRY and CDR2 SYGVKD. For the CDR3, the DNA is TGTGCCGTGTCACTTGAGGGAGAGACCCAGTACTTC. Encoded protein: CAVSLEGETQYF.

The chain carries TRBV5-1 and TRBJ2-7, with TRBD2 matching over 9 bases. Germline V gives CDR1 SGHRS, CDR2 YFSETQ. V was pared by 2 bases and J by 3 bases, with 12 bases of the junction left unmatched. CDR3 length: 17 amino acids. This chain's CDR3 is CASSLWASGTFVYEQYF. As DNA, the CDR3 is TGCGCCAGCAGCTTATGGGCTAGCGGGACGTTCGTCTACGAGCAGTACTTC.

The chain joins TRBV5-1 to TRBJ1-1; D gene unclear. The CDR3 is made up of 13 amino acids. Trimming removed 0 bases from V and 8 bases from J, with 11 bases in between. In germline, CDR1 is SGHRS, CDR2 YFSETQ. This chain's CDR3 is CASSLAGIPEAFF. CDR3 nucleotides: TGCGCCAGCAGCTTGGCCGGTATCCCCGAAGCTTTCTTT.

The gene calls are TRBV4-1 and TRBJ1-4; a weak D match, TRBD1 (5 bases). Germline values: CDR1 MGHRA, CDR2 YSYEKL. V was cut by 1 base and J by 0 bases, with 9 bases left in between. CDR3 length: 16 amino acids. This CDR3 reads CASSQGIRATNEKLFF. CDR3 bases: TGCGCCAGCAGCCAAGGAATCAGGGCAACTAATGAAAAACTGTTTTTT.

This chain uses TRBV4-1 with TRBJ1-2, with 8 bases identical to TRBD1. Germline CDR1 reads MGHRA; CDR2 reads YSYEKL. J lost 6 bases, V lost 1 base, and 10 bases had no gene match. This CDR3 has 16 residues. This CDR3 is CASSQVYPGGADGYTF. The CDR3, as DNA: TGCGCCAGCAGCCAAGTATATCCAGGGGGCGCCGATGGCTACACCTTC.

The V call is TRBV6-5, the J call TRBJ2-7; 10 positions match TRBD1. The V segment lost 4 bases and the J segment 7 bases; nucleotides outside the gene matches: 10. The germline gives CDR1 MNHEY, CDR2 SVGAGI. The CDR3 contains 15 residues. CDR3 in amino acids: CASSSTGTGVFEQYF. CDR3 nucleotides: TGTGCCAGCAGTTCCACCGGGACAGGGGTGTTTGAGCAGTACTTC.

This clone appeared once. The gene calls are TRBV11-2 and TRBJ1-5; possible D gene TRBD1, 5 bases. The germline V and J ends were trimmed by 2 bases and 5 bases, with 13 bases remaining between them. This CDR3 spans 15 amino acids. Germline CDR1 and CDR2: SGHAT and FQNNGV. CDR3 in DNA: TGTGCCAGCAGCTTATGGGGGGACCCATATCAGCCCCAGCATTTT. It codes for CASSLWGDPYQPQHF.

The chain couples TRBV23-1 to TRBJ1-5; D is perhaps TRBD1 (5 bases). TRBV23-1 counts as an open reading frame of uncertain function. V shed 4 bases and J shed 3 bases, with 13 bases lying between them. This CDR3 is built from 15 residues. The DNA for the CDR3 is TGCGCCAGCAGTCTAGGCGGGGGGGACAATCAGCCCCAGCATTTT. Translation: CASSLGGGDNQPQHF.

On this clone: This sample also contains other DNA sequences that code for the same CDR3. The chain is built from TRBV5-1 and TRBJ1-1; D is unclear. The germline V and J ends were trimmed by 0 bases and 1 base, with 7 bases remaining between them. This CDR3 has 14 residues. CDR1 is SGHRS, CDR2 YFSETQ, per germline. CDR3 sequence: CASSLGWKNTEAFF. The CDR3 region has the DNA TGCGCCAGCAGCTTGGGCTGGAAGAACACTGAAGCTTTCTTT. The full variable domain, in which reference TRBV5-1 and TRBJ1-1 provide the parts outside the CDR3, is KAGVTQTPRYLIKTRGQQVTLSCSPISGHRSVSWYQQTPGQGLQFLFEYFSETQRNKGNFPGRFSGRQFSNSRSEMNVSTLELGDSALYLCASSLGWKNTEAFFGQGTRLTVV.

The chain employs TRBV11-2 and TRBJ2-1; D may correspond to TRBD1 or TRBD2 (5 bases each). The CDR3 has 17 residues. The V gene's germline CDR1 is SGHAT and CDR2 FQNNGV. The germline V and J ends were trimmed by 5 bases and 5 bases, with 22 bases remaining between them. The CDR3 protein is CASSHRFLGRLDNEQFF. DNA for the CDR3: TGTGCCAGCAGCCATAGGTTCCTGGGACGGCTCGACAATGAGCAGTTCTTC.

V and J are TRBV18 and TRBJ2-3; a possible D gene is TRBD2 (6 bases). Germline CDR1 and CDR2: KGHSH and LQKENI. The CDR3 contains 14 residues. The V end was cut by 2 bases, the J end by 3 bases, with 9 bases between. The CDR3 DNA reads TGTGCCAGCTCACCAGCTAGCGAGACAGATACGCAGTATTTT. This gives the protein CASSPASETDTQYF. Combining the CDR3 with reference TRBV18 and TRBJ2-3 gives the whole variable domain NAGVMQNPRHLVRRRGQEARLRCSPMKGHSHVYWYRQLPEEGLKFMVYLQKENIIDESGMPKERFSAEFPKEGPSILRIQQVVRGDSAAYFCASSPASETDTQYFGPGTRLTVL.

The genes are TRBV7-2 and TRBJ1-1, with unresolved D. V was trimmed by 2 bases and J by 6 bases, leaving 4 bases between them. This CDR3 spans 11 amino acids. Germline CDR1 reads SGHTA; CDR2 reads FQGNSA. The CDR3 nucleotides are TGTGCCAGCAGCTTATTCGCTGAAGCTTTCTTT. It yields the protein CASSLFAEAFF.

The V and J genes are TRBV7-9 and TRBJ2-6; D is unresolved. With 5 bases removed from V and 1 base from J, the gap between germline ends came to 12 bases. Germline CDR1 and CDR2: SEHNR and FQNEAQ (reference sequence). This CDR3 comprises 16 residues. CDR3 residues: CASSPAVPSGANVLTF. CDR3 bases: TGTGCCAGCAGCCCCGCTGTACCTTCTGGGGCCAACGTCCTGACTTTC.

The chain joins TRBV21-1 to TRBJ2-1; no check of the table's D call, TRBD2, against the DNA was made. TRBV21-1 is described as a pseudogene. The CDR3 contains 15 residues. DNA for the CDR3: TGTGCCAGCAGCAACCGAGATTCTGCCTACAATGAGCAGTTCTTC. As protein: CASSNRDSAYNEQFF.

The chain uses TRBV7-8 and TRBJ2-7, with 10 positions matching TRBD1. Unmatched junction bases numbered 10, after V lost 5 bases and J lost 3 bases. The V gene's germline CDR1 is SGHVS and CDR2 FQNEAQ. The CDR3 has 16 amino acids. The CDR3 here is CASSPPLRTGGYEQYF. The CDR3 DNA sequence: TGTGCCAGCAGCCCACCCCTAAGGACAGGGGGCTACGAGCAGTACTTC.

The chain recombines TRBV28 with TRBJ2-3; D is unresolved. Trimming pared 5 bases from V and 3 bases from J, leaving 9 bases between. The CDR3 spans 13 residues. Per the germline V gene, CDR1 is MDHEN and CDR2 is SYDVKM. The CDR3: CASSVHRTDTQYF. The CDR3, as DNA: TGTGCCAGCAGTGTCCATCGGACAGATACGCAGTATTTT.

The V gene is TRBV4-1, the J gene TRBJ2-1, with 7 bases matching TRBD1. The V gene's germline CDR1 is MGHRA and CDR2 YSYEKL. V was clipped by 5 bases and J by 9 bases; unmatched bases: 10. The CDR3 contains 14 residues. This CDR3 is CASSAYGTAFEQFF. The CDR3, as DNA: TGCGCCAGCAGCGCGTACGGGACAGCCTTTGAGCAGTTCTTC.

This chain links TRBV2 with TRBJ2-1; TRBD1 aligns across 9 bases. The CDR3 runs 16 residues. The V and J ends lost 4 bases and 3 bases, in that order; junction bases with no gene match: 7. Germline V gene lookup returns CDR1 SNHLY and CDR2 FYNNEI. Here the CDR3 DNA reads TGTGCCAGCAGTGCGATGGACAGGGGTGGCTACAATGAGCAGTTCTTC. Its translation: CASSAMDRGGYNEQFF.

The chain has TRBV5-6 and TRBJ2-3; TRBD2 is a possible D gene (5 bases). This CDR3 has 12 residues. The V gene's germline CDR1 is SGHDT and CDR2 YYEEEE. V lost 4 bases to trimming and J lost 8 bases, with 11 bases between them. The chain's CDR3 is CASSPPRGTQYF. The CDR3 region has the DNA TGTGCCAGCAGCCCACCTCGGGGTACGCAGTATTTT.